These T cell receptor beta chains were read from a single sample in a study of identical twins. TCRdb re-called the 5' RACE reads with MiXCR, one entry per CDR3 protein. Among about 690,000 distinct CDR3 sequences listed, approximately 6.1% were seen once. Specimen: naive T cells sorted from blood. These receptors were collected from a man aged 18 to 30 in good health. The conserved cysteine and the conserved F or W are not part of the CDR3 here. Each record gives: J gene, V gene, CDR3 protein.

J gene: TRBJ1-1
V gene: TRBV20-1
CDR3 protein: SARGSTEAF

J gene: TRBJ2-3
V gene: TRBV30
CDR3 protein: AWSVGHTDTQY

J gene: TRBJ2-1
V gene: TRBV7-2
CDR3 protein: ASSARQGGWNEQF

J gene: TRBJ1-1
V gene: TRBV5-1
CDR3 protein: ASSRRQSEAF

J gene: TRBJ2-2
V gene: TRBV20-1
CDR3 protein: SARDQRVGGELF

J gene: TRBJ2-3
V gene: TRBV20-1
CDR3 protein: SARLPGADTQY

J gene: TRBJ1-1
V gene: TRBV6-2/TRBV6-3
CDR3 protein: ASSYSPGRTEAF

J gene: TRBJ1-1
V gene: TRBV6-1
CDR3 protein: ASFIGSTEAF

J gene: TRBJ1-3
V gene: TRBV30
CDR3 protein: AWSVRAGNTIY

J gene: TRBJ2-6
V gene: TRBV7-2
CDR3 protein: ASSGRGSGANVLT

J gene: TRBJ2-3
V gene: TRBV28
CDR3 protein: ASSLFEITTDTQY

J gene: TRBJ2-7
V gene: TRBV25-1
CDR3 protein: ASSASGTRPYEQY

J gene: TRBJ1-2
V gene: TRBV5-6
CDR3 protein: ASSLGYDTSNYGYT

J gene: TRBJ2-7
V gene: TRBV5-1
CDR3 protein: ASSPGQGVDEQY

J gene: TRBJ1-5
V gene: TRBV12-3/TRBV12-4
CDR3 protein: ASSLSSGNNQPQH

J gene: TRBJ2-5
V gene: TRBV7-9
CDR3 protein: ASSPIGGVARETQY

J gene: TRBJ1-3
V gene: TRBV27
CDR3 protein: ASKGSVNGNTIY

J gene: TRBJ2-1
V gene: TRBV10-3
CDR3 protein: AISPLAGNDNEQF

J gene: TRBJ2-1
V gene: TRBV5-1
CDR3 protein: ASSTRSPGTGGEQF

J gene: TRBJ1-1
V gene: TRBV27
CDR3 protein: ASRSGADLAAF

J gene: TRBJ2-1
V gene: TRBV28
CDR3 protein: ASSVGLAQF

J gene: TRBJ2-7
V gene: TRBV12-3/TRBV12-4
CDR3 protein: ASSFGIAGAYEQY

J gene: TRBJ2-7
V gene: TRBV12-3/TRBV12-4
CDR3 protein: ASSLKVGAGPF

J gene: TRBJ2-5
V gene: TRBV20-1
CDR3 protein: SARRDGRETQY

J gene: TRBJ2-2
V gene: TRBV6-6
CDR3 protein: ASSAGTAGELF

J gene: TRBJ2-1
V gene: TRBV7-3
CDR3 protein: ASSLKGQRSLN

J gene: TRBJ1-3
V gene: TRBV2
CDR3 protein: ASGDAARDTIY